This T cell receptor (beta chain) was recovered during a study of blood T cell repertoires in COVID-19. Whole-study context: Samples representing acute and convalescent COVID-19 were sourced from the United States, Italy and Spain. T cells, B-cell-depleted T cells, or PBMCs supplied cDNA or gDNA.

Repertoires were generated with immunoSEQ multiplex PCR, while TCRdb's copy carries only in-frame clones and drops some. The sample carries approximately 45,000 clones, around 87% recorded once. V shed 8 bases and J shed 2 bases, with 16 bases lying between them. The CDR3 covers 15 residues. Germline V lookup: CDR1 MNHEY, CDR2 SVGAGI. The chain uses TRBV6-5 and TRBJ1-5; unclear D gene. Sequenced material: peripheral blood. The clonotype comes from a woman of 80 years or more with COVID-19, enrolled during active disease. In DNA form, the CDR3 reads TGTGCCAGCCGCATTGCTTCCGGGGGCAATCAGCCCCAGCATTTT. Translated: CASRIASGGNQPQHF.